Listed below are T cell receptor beta chains from one sample, sequenced in a study of cytomegalovirus exposure and HLA in healthy donors. The protocol was immunoSEQ multiplex PCR, while the TCRdb copy is restricted to in-frame clones and leaves out a portion. This sample has under 200,000 clones, with approximately 75% found just once. Material for sequencing was PBMCs. The receptors come from a girl under 18 in good health and CMV-seronegative. CDR3s include the opening cysteine and the closing phenylalanine or tryptophan. D genes are given only for firm matches. Size tells how often a clone was seen (once, few, many) or the class of an expanded clone, and some rows leave it out.

CDR3,DNA,D,size,J,V
CASSAFGQEQETQYF,TGTGCCAGCAGCGCCTTTGGACAGGAGCAAGAGACCCAGTACTTC,TRBD1,-,TRBJ2-5,TRBV6-1
CATLGREAYNEQFF,TGTGCCACTCTCGGCAGGGAAGCCTACAATGAGCAGTTCTTC,-,-,TRBJ2-1,TRBV19
CASSRDREGSPLHF,TGTGCCAGCAGCCGCGACAGGGAAGGATCACCCCTCCACTTT,TRBD1,-,TRBJ1-6,TRBV7-9
CASSYTSGGWRNEQFF,TGTGCCAGCAGTTATACTAGCGGGGGGTGGAGGAATGAGCAGTTCTTC,TRBD2,-,TRBJ2-1,TRBV6-9
CASSAGLADTQYF,TGTGCCAGTAGTGCTGGACTTGCAGATACGCAGTATTTT,-,-,TRBJ2-3,TRBV19
CASRDPSDEQFF,TGTGCCAGCAGGGATCCTAGCGATGAGCAGTTCTTC,-,-,TRBJ2-1,TRBV5-5
CASSAMGAGELFF,TGTGCCAGCAGCGCGATGGGCGCCGGGGAGCTGTTTTTT,-,-,TRBJ2-2,TRBV2
CASSYRGLASQETQYF,TGTGCCAGCAGTTACCGGGGACTAGCCTCGCAAGAGACCCAGTACTTC,TRBD2,-,TRBJ2-5,TRBV6-5
CASSPTSFADTQYF,TGTGCTAGCAGCCCGACTAGTTTCGCAGATACGCAGTATTTT,-,-,TRBJ2-3,TRBV7-7
CASNSVRTLRGTEAFF,TGTGCCAGCAATTCCGTCAGGACCCTCCGGGGCACTGAAGCTTTCTTT,-,-,TRBJ1-1,TRBV2
CASSPRTDYGYTF,TGTGCCAGCAGTCCCCGGACAGATTATGGCTACACCTTC,-,-,TRBJ1-2,TRBV6-5
CASSPEQGPQETQYF,TGTGCCAGCAGCCCAGAACAGGGACCGCAAGAGACCCAGTACTTC,-,-,TRBJ2-5,TRBV7-6
CAWRGPGGVNQPQHF,TGTGCCTGGAGGGGCCCCGGCGGGGTGAATCAGCCCCAGCATTTT,-,-,TRBJ1-5,TRBV30
CASISQADTGELFF,TGTGCCAGTATTTCACAGGCTGACACCGGGGAGCTGTTTTTT,-,-,TRBJ2-2,TRBV19
CASSPRAGVEKLFF,TGTGCCAGCTCACCACGGGCAGGGGTCGAAAAACTGTTTTTT,-,few,TRBJ1-4,TRBV18
CASKRGQDLSYEQYF,TGTGCCAGCAAGAGGGGACAGGACCTATCCTACGAGCAGTACTTC,TRBD1,once,TRBJ2-7,TRBV27
CASSANMTSRSSYEQYF,TGTGCCAGCAGCGCAAATATGACTAGCCGAAGCTCCTACGAGCAGTACTTC,TRBD2,-,TRBJ2-7,TRBV7-9
CASSLGPGTSFQETQYF,TGTGCCAGCAGCTTAGGGCCCGGGACTAGCTTCCAAGAGACCCAGTACTTC,TRBD2,-,TRBJ2-5,TRBV5-6
CASSLGLAGALGTDTQYF,TGCGCCAGCAGCTTGGGACTAGCGGGGGCTCTCGGCACAGATACGCAGTATTTT,TRBD2,-,TRBJ2-3,TRBV5-1
CASSLVGTGGYEQYF,TGTGCCAGCAGCTTAGTCGGGACAGGGGGCTACGAGCAGTACTTC,TRBD1,-,TRBJ2-7,TRBV7-9
CASSFPEGVQETQYF,TGTGCCAGCAGCTTTCCTGAGGGCGTTCAAGAGACCCAGTACTTC,-,-,TRBJ2-5,TRBV9
CASSITVTQETQYF,TGTGCCAGCAGCATTACGGTCACTCAAGAGACCCAGTACTTC,-,-,TRBJ2-5,TRBV7-9
CASSSGTIYQETQYF,TGTGCCAGCAGTTCAGGGACTATTTACCAAGAGACCCAGTACTTC,TRBD2,-,TRBJ2-5,TRBV27
CASNNRDYGYTF,TGTGCCAGCAATAACAGGGACTATGGCTACACCTTC,-,-,TRBJ1-2,TRBV9
CAASFGGYNEQFF,TGTGCCGCCAGCTTCGGGGGATACAATGAGCAGTTCTTC,-,-,TRBJ2-1,TRBV19
CASSAGGSYEQYF,TGTGCCAGCAGTGCTGGCGGTTCCTACGAGCAGTACTTC,-,-,TRBJ2-7,TRBV25-1
CASSLGSTEAFF,TGTGCCAGCAGCTTGGGGAGCACTGAAGCTTTCTTT,-,once,TRBJ1-1,TRBV7-3
CASSEFGGEKLFF,TGTGCCAGCAGTGAATTCGGTGGTGAAAAACTGTTTTTT,-,-,TRBJ1-4,TRBV2
CASSPQGGGNTIYF,TGTGCCAGCAGCCCCCAGGGGGGCGGAAACACCATATATTTT,TRBD1,few,TRBJ1-3,TRBV7-8
CASSLGRHTEAFF,TGTGCCAGCAGTTTGGGGCGGCACACTGAAGCTTTCTTT,-,-,TRBJ1-1,TRBV27
CASSRGQREETQYF,TGTGCCAGCAGCCGGGGACAAAGAGAAGAGACCCAGTACTTC,-,-,TRBJ2-5,TRBV7-9
CASSQGRGSNTGELFF,TGCGCCAGCAGCCAAGGGAGAGGGTCGAACACCGGGGAGCTGTTTTTT,-,few,TRBJ2-2,TRBV4-1
CASSLARGAVNTEAFF,TGTGCCAGCAGCTTAGCTCGGGGGGCGGTGAACACTGAAGCTTTCTTT,-,-,TRBJ1-1,TRBV7-8
CASSLGISGGEETQYF,TGCGCCAGCAGCCTGGGGATTAGCGGGGGAGAAGAGACCCAGTACTTC,TRBD2,-,TRBJ2-5,TRBV5-1
CASSLAAREETQYF,TGCGCCAGCAGCTTGGCTGCCAGGGAAGAGACCCAGTACTTC,-,few,TRBJ2-5,TRBV5-1
CASSLEAGHRFEQYF,TGTGCCAGCAGTCTCGAAGCGGGACACCGTTTCGAGCAGTACTTC,-,once,TRBJ2-7,TRBV7-9
CASSLDGRDLNSPLHF,TGTGCCAGCAGCTTAGATGGGAGGGATCTCAATTCACCCCTCCACTTT,-,once,TRBJ1-6,TRBV11-2
CASTAAGTFYEQYF,TGTGCCAGCACGGCGGCAGGGACATTCTACGAGCAGTACTTC,-,-,TRBJ2-7,TRBV6-5
CASSRPGQGSYEQYF,TGTGCCAGCAGCCGACCGGGACAGGGTTCATACGAGCAGTACTTC,TRBD1,once,TRBJ2-7,TRBV14
CASAGATSEKLFF,TGTGCCAGCGCGGGGGCAACCTCTGAAAAACTGTTTTTT,-,few,TRBJ1-4,TRBV5-6
CTGRGENTGELFF,TGCACCGGGCGGGGGGAGAACACCGGGGAGCTGTTTTTT,-,-,TRBJ2-2,TRBV1
CASSATENQPQHF,TGTGCCAGCAGCGCCACAGAGAATCAGCCCCAGCATTTT,-,-,TRBJ1-5,TRBV9
CASSRTRTSTTDTQYF,TGTGCCAGTAGTAGGACCCGGACATCGACCACGGATACGCAGTATTTT,-,-,TRBJ2-3,TRBV19
CASSLKTGNTEAFF,TGTGCCAGCAGCTTGAAGACAGGGAACACTGAAGCTTTCTTT,-,-,TRBJ1-1,TRBV5-6
CSATKSRGGSYNEQFF,TGCAGCGCCACAAAGTCACGGGGGGGCTCCTACAATGAGCAGTTCTTC,TRBD2,-,TRBJ2-1,TRBV29-1
CASSPTRLGTEAFF,TGCGCCAGCAGCCCGACAAGGTTGGGCACTGAAGCTTTCTTT,-,few,TRBJ1-1,TRBV5-1
CATSLVGTVDQPQHF,TGTGCCACCAGTCTAGTTGGGACAGTGGATCAGCCCCAGCATTTT,TRBD1,few,TRBJ1-5,TRBV15
CASGRGSSYGYTF,TGTGCCAGCGGCAGGGGGAGTAGCTATGGCTACACCTTC,TRBD1,-,TRBJ1-2,TRBV27
CASSSAGKTQYF,TGTGCCAGCAGTTCGGCGGGGAAGACCCAGTACTTC,-,-,TRBJ2-5,TRBV6-5
CASSYSGTAFF,TGTGCCAGCAGTTACAGCGGGACAGCTTTCTTT,-,few,TRBJ1-1,TRBV6-5
CASRPEGDSYGYTF,TGTGCCAGCAGGCCCGAGGGGGACAGCTATGGCTACACCTTC,TRBD1,-,TRBJ1-2,TRBV6-4
CASSEATGGGGELFF,TGTGCCAGCAGTGAAGCGACCGGGGGTGGCGGGGAGCTGTTTTTT,-,-,TRBJ2-2,TRBV6-1
CASSFGGRGEQYF,TGTGCCAGCAGCTTCGGGGGGCGAGGGGAGCAGTACTTC,-,-,TRBJ2-7,TRBV7-9
CASSLSGGTYNEQFF,TGTGCCAGCAGCCTTAGCGGGGGAACCTACAATGAGCAGTTCTTC,TRBD2,-,TRBJ2-1,TRBV27
CASRFLGQGVSYEQYF,TGCGCCAGCAGATTCTTGGGACAGGGGGTCTCCTACGAGCAGTACTTC,TRBD1,once,TRBJ2-7,TRBV5-1
CASSDRGKGNTEAFF,TGCGCCAGCAGCGACAGGGGGAAAGGGAACACTGAAGCTTTCTTT,TRBD1,few,TRBJ1-1,TRBV4-1
CASSMYSPNYGYTF,TGTGCCAGTAGTATGTACAGCCCTAACTATGGCTACACCTTC,-,few,TRBJ1-2,TRBV19
CASSLAQGEEAFF,TGTGCCAGCAGCTTAGCGCAGGGGGAAGAAGCTTTCTTT,TRBD1,once,TRBJ1-1,TRBV7-9